Listed below are T cell receptor gamma chains from one sample, sequenced in a study of Vδ1+ human thymocytes. TCRdb re-processed the multiplex PCR reads via CATT. The data show some 37,000 gamma-chain clones, roughly a fifth seen once. Specimen: Vdelta1+ gamma-delta thymocytes from the thymus. These TCRs come from a girl under two years old who had congenital heart surgery. Each CDR3 is given with its conserved first and last residue. Some rows have no size entry. The others give once, few or many, or a class for an expanded clone.

j_call v_call clone_size cdr3_nt cdr3_aa
TRGJ1/TRGJ2 TRGV3 . TGTGCCACCTGGACACTATCGGGAGAATATAAGAAACTCTTT CATWTLSGEYKKLF
TRGJ1/TRGJ2 TRGV4 few TGTGCCACCTGGGATCAGTCGGCGCTCGGGAAACTCTTT CATWDQSALGKLF
TRGJ1/TRGJ2 TRGV3 few TGTGCCACCTGGGACTTGGGGCCCCCAAAGAAACTCTTT CATWDLGPPKKLF
TRGJ1/TRGJ2 TRGV3 few TGTGCCACCTGGGACAGGCCGTTGTATTATAAGAAACTCTTT CATWDRPLYYKKLF
TRGJ1/TRGJ2 TRGV9 . TGTGCCTTGTGGGAGCAAAAGAAACTCTTT CALWEQKKLF
TRGJ1/TRGJ2 TRGV4 . TGTGCCACCTGGGATGGTACCGATTATTATAAGAAACTCTTT CATWDGTDYYKKLF
TRGJ1/TRGJ2 TRGV8 . TGTGCCACCTGGGATAGGTCGGAGTATTATAAGAAACTCTTT CATWDRSEYYKKLF
TRGJ1/TRGJ2 TRGV3 . TGTGCCACCTGGGACACCCCCCCGAATTATTATAAGAAACTCTTT CATWDTPPNYYKKLF
TRGJP2 TRGV9 few TGTGCCTTGTGGGAGGTGTCTCATTGGATCAAGACGTTT CALWEVSHWIKTF
TRGJP2 TRGV8 . TGTGCCACCTGGGATCCGTCAAGTAGTGATTGGATCAAGACGTTT CATWDPSSSDWIKTF
TRGJP2 TRGV3 few TGTGCCACCTGGGAGGCTAGGTGGATCAAGACGTTT CATWEARWIKTF
TRGJ1/TRGJ2 TRGV3 few TGTGCCACCTGGGATACTCTTTTCTATAAGAAACTCTTT CATWDTLFYKKLF
TRGJ1/TRGJ2 TRGV9 . TGTGCCTTGTGGGAGGTGCGGCTTGACTATAAGAAACTCTTT CALWEVRLDYKKLF
TRGJ1/TRGJ2 TRGV4 . TGTGCCACCTGGGATCCCCCTCCGAAACTCTTT CATWDPPPKLF
TRGJ1/TRGJ2 TRGV2 few TGTGCCACCTGGGGCAGCTATTATAAGAAACTCTTT CATWGSYYKKLF
TRGJ1/TRGJ2 TRGV8 . TGTGCCACCTGGGATGGCGGGAAACTCTTT CATWDGGKLF
TRGJP2 TRGV8 . TGTGCCACCTGGGATAGAGGAGCGGGAGATTGGATCAAGACGTTT CATWDRGAGDWIKTF
TRGJP2 TRGV2 . TGTGCCACCTGGGACGGGCCGCGGATGGGCAGTAGGGATTGGATCAAGACGTTT CATWDGPRMGSRDWIKTF
TRGJP2 TRGV9 . TGTGCCTTGTGGGAGCCCGCCGGGAGTAGTGATTGGATCAAGACGTTT CALWEPAGSSDWIKTF
TRGJ1/TRGJ2 TRGV9 . TGTGCCTTGTGGGACCCCCGCGGCGGGTATCAGCAGAAACTCTTT CALWDPRGGYQQKLF
TRGJ1/TRGJ2 TRGV9 few TGTGCCTTGTGGGAAGGCTCCTATTATAAGAAACTCTTT CALWEGSYYKKLF
TRGJP2 TRGV3 . TGTGCCACCTGGGACCTGGATTGGATCAAGACGTTT CATWDLDWIKTF
TRGJ1/TRGJ2 TRGV2 . TGTGCCACCTGGGACGGCCGGTCTTATAAGAAACTCTTT CATWDGRSYKKLF
TRGJ1/TRGJ2 TRGV3 . TGTGCCACCTGGGACTGGGCGGATTATAAGAAACTCTTT CATWDWADYKKLF
TRGJP2 TRGV2 . TGTGCCACCTGGGACGGAGCAAGTAGTGATTGGATCAAGACGTTT CATWDGASSDWIKTF
TRGJP2 TRGV3 . TGTGCCACCTGGGGGGGTAGTGATTGGATCAAGACGTTT CATWGGSDWIKTF
TRGJP2 TRGV2 few TGTGCCACCTGGGAAGTATGGATCAAGACGTTT CATWEVWIKTF
TRGJ1/TRGJ2 TRGV2 few TGTGCCACCTGGGACGGGCGAAGTAAGAAACTCTTT CATWDGRSKKLF
TRGJ1/TRGJ2 TRGV2 . TGTGCCACCTGGGACGGGCCAAATGTCGTGGGGTATAAGAAACTCTTT CATWDGPNVVGYKKLF
TRGJ1/TRGJ2 TRGV2 few TGTGCCACCTGGGACGCCAGATATTATAAGAAACTCTTT CATWDARYYKKLF
TRGJ1/TRGJ2 TRGV9 . TGTGCCTTGTGGGAGGTGCATCCCTGTAAGAAACTCTTT CALWEVHPCKKLF
TRGJ1/TRGJ2 TRGV4 . TGTGCCACCTGGGATGGGCCGCGACAACTCTTT CATWDGPRQLF
TRGJ1/TRGJ2 TRGV8 few TGTGCCACCTGGGCTTCCAAGAAACTCTTT CATWASKKLF
TRGJ1/TRGJ2 TRGV9 few TGTGCCTTGTGGGAGACGGTTTATAAGAAACTCTTT CALWETVYKKLF
TRGJ1/TRGJ2 TRGV9 . TGTGCCTTGGACTGCGAGAAACTCTTT CALDCEKLF
TRGJ1/TRGJ2 TRGV3 . TGTGCCACCTGGGACAGGCCGGTGGATTATAAGAAACTCTTT CATWDRPVDYKKLF
TRGJ1/TRGJ2 TRGV2 . TGTGCCACCTGGGACATGCCTAGCTGTTATTATAAGAAACTCTTT CATWDMPSCYYKKLF